This TCR beta chain was identified in a study of PD-1 blockade in classical Hodgkin lymphoma (dated by TCRdb to between 2020 and 2021). Background for the entire study: Nivolumab dosing was 3 mg/kg intravenously every 2 weeks, continuing until either disease progression or unacceptable toxicity. The study used CyTOF and TCR beta sequencing to define a peripheral blood immune signature of response to PD-1 blockade in classical Hodgkin lymphoma. Overall study outcomes, separate from this receptor: A significant rise by C4D1 was seen in CD4+ but not CD8+ TCR diversity (p=0.0027 vs p=0.16), with the rise being most apparent in complete responders (p=0.02). Lower diversity was seen in patients whose nivolumab began less than 1 year after ASCT, and these patients were left out of later analyses so that immune reconstitution would not confound the results. Trial patients achieving complete response had baseline diversity similar to newly diagnosed patients, whereas partial responders and progressors had significantly lower diversity. The study covered only a single clinical trial cohort, and the causes of the repertoire differences, possibly disease activity or prior therapy, were still not defined. Baseline TCR diversity was reported as lower in newly diagnosed patients than in healthy donors, and lower still in relapsed/refractory patients.

Reading the label with the study, this specimen's time point is: cycle 2 day 1 (C2D1) of nivolumab. Every trial patient had relapsed after autologous stem cell transplantation, and cohorts A, B and C differed in prior brentuximab vedotin exposure. A total of around 60 patients with relapsed/refractory classical Hodgkin lymphoma made up the trial cohort, and each patient's best overall response was complete response, partial response or progressive disease. Trial patients were treated with single-agent nivolumab in the multi-cohort phase II CheckMate 205 trial. An independent review committee assessed best overall response by applying the 2007 International Working Group response criteria. Trial PBMCs were collected just before the start of nivolumab (C1D1) and during therapy at cycle 2 day 1 and cycle 4 day 1. After peripheral blood was drawn into 8 mL Vacutainer Cell Preparation Tubes, PBMCs were isolated by centrifugation and then cryopreserved.

The Qiagen DNeasy kit was used to extract genomic DNA both from unsorted PBMCs and from the negatively selected CD4+ and CD8+ fractions. TCR beta CDR3 regions were amplified by immunoSEQ multiplex PCR using primers annealing to V and J segments. A synthetic immune receptor repertoire was used to minimize amplification bias, and any remaining bias was removed computationally after sequencing. The paper's data handling went like this. Repertoire diversity was quantified as the Shannon entropy index using custom Python scripts. The unsorted, CD4+ and CD8+ repertoires were each analyzed separately, with the exception of combined analyses, where CD4+ and CD8+ sequences were merged in silico. Clonal expansion was defined as a frequency increase of at least 2-fold after treatment compared with C1D1, and clones undetected at baseline were assigned a pseudocount of 0.5. Singleton clones were defined as clones with 0 or 1 copy at C1D1, and non-singleton clones were defined as clones with 2 or more copies. Clones expanded in unsorted samples were labelled as CD4+, CD8+ or unknown by matching protein sequences in sorted samples from the same patient. Wilcoxon tests were applied to paired samples to test diversity changes from C1D1 to C4D1. Drawn from immuneACCESS, this table holds only the in-frame rearrangements with V and J called that TCRdb kept. Clones are partly lost; checked studies trace under half to an unresolved V gene and leave the rest unexplained. V and J calls and clone size are given by that table; D and trimming were obtained from the DNA. This sample holds 20,000 to 25,000 clones; 80% were observed only once. The top ten clones comprise about a sixth of the sample.

As to this clone: The antigen it recognizes is unknown. No base quality information exists; no much larger clone differs at one position.

Here the sequenced sample was peripheral blood mononuclear cells (PBMCs), taken before the second cycle of nivolumab. The clonotype originates from a human donor with classical Hodgkin lymphoma.

The nucleotide sequence reads as follows: TGTGCCAGCAGTGATTTCCGGGCTGCCGAGCAGTACTTC. Protein translation: CASSDFRAAEQYF. Recombination linked TRBV2 to TRBJ2-7, with the D gene uncertain. V sheds 3 bases and J sheds 6 bases, leaving 12 bases between their ends. The CDR3 numbers 13 residues from cysteine through phenylalanine. This entry keeps only the CDR3 DNA: 39 bases, framed from base 1. CDR1 SNHLY and CDR2 FYNNEI are derived from the germline V gene.